Following are 8 T cell receptor beta chains from one sample sequenced in a study of cytomegalovirus exposure and HLA in healthy donors. Vbeta (60) and Jbeta (13) primers were used in the PCR. Profiled with immunoSEQ multiplex PCR; TCRdb holds only in-frame clones, not every one. The sample consists of roughly 98,000 clones, roughly 60% of them appearing once. Sequences were obtained from PBMCs. These receptors were taken from a woman aged 25 to 39 in good health and CMV-seropositive.

The chain couples TRBV11-3 to TRBJ2-1; TRBD1 matches at 8 bases. This CDR3 is 15 amino acids long. In germline, CDR1 is SGHNT, CDR2 YENEEA. V trimming: 5 bases; J trimming: 1 base; junction bases outside the gene matches: 4. CDR3 residues: CASSGRDRSYNEQFF. In DNA form, the CDR3 reads TGTGCCAGCAGCGGCCGGGACAGGTCCTACAATGAGCAGTTCTTC.

This clone appeared a single time. The rearrangement uses TRBV6-6 and TRBJ1-2, with 7 bases that match TRBD1. After removal of 7 bases from V and 2 bases from J, the junction contained 4 bases not matched to a gene. Germline-derived CDR1 and CDR2 are MNHNY and SVGAGI (reference sequence). The CDR3 length is 13 residues. CDR3 loop: CASIPGQNYGYTF. CDR3 in DNA: TGTGCCAGCATCCCGGGACAGAACTATGGCTACACCTTC.

The chain carries TRBV6-5 and TRBJ2-3; 11 bases line up with TRBD2. Germline lookup yields CDR1 MNHEY and CDR2 SVGAGI. This CDR3 contains 16 residues. The V and J ends lost 3 bases and 6 bases, in that order; junction bases with no gene match: 8. The CDR3 loop reads CASSYLRTSGLDTQYF. CDR3 bases: TGTGCCAGCAGTTATCTTCGGACTAGCGGGTTGGATACGCAGTATTTT.

To note about this clone: One junction end does not reproduce the germline sequence, and a read error may be involved. The V and J genes are TRBV7-9 and TRBJ2-7, with no clear D. The CDR3 is 14 residues long. Germline V gene sequence: CDR1 SEHNR, CDR2 FQNEAQ (reference sequence). The CDR3: CSSSPTTSSYEQYF. DNA for the CDR3: TGTTCCAGCAGCCCCACTACAAGCTCCTACGAGCAGTACTTC. Full variable domain (remainder filled in from reference TRBV7-9 and TRBJ2-7): DTGVSQNPRHKITKRGQNVTFRCDPISEHNRLYWYRQTLGQGPEFLTYFQNEAQLEKSRLLSDRFSAERPKGSFSTLEIQRTEQGDSAMYLCSSSPTTSSYEQYFGPGTRLTVT.

V gene TRBV2 combines with J gene TRBJ1-6; tentatively, D is TRBD1 (5 bases). The V end was cut by 7 bases, the J end by 7 bases, with 11 bases between. This CDR3 spans 13 amino acids. Germline CDR1 and CDR2: SNHLY and FYNNEI. As DNA, the CDR3 is TGTGCCAGCAAGACAGAGTCCAATTCACCCCTCCACTTT. Amino acid sequence: CASKTESNSPLHF.

The chain uses TRBV7-8 and TRBJ2-7, with a tentative D call TRBD2 (6 bases). Trimming shortened V by 1 base and J by 0 bases, and 7 bases separated the two germline ends. The CDR3 covers 14 residues. Looked up from germline, CDR1 is SGHVS and CDR2 is FQNEAQ. CDR3 residues: CASSLGRDSYEQYF. CDR3 DNA: TGTGCCAGCAGCTTAGGGCGGGACTCCTACGAGCAGTACTTC.

J is TRBJ1-2 and V is TRBV30; D unresolved. In germline, CDR1 is GTSNPN, CDR2 SVGIG (reference sequence). CDR3 length: 11 residues. Deletions cut 8 bases from V and 8 bases from J, with 15 bases between. This CDR3 reads CAGGRPGGYTF. The CDR3 DNA reads TGTGCCGGAGGACGGCCCGGCGGCTACACCTTC.

This clone was observed a few times. The chain employs TRBV27 and TRBJ2-7; 8 nucleotides line up with TRBD2. CDR1 is MNHEY, CDR2 SMNVEV, per germline (reference sequence). The CDR3 is 13 residues long. Losses at the gene ends were 8 bases for V and 9 bases for J; bases not matched to a gene: 12. This CDR3 is CASRLRGAGGQYF. Written as DNA, the CDR3 is TGTGCCAGCCGGCTCCGAGGCGCGGGGGGGCAGTACTTC.